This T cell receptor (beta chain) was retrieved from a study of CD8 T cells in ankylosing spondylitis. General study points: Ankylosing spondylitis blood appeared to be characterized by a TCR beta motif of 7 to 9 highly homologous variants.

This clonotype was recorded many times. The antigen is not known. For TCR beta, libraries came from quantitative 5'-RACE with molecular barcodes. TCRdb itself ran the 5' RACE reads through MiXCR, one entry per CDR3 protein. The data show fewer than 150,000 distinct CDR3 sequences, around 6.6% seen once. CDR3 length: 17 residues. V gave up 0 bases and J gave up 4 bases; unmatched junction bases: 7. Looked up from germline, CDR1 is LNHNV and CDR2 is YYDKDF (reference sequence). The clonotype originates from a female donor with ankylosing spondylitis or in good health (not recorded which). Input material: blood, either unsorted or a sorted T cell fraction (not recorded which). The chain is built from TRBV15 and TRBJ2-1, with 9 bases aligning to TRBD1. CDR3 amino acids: CATSRDGTGIRYNEQFF. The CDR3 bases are TGTGCCACCAGCAGAGACGGGACAGGGATCAGGTACAATGAGCAGTTCTTC.